The entry below describes one T cell receptor (beta chain). The sample belongs to a study of blood T cell repertoires in COVID-19. Study in general: COVID-19 samples, acute and convalescent, were from the United States, Italy and Spain. Sources were T cells, B-cell-depleted T cells, or PBMCs; the material itself was cDNA or gDNA.

Methods used by the authors: Reference gene primer amplification in the assay estimated nucleated cell counts. Assay used: immunoSEQ multiplex PCR; TCRdb lists only in-frame clones, some missing. V, J and clone size derive from that table, while D and trimming were established from the DNA sequence. The table has tens of thousands of clones, approximately 86% seen once; the top ten hold 5% to 6%. This CDR3 has 14 residues. V lost 7 bases, J lost 5 bases, and 9 bases stayed unmatched. Germline V gene data show CDR1 as ENHRY and CDR2 as SYGVKD. The clonotype was recovered from a man in his 70s with acute or convalescent COVID-19. Sequencing was done on a sample of peripheral blood. This rearrangement joins TRBV10-3 to TRBJ2-5, with 8 bases identical to TRBD2. The CDR3 region is CAITAGTRTETQYF. The CDR3 DNA follows: TGTGCCATCACCGCTGGGACTAGGACGGAGACCCAGTACTTC.